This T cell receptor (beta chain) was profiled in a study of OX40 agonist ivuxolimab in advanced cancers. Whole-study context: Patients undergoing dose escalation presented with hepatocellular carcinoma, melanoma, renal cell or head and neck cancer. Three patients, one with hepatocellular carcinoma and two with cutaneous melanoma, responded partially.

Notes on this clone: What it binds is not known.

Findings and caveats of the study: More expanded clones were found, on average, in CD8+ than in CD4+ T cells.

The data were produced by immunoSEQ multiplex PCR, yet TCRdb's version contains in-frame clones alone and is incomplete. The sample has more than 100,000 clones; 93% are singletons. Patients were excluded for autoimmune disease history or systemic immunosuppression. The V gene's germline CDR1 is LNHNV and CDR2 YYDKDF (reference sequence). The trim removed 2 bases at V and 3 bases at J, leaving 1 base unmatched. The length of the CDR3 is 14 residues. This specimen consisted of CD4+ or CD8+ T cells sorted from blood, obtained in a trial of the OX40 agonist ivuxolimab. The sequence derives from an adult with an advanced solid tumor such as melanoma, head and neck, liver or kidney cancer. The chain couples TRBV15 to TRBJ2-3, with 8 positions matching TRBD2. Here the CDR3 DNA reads TGTGCCACCAGCAGAAGCGGGAGTACAGATACGCAGTATTTT. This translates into CATSRSGSTDTQYF. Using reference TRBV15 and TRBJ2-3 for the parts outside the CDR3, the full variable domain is DAMVIQNPRYQVTQFGKPVTLSCSQTLNHNVMYWYQQKSSQAPKLLFHYYDKDFNNEADTPDNFQSRRPNTSFCFLDIRSPGLGDTAMYLCATSRSGSTDTQYFGPGTRLTVL.